The subject of this entry is one T cell receptor beta chain. The target antigen is unknown. Other DNA sequences from this sample encode an identical CDR3 as well. Patients with a history of autoimmune disease or on systemic immunosuppression were excluded. The repertoire was sequenced with immunoSEQ multiplex PCR; TCRdb's copy has only in-frame clones and lacks some. Here the sample spans 25,000 to 30,000 clones, approximately 88% being singletons. Trimming cost V 0 bases and J 4 bases, with 8 bases left between them. CDR3 length equals 14 residues. Germline V lookup: CDR1 SGHRS, CDR2 YFSETQ. The data derive from a study of OX40 agonist ivuxolimab in advanced cancers. Study summary: Every 2 weeks, patients received ivuxolimab intravenously, dosed at 0.01 to 10 mg/kg. Study results and limitations: Some nonresponders also had low normalized T-cell clonal expansion.

The starting material was CD4+ or CD8+ T cells sorted from blood, obtained in a trial of the OX40 agonist ivuxolimab. This chain joins TRBV5-1 and TRBJ1-3; the D is unclear. This sequence was found in an adult with an advanced solid tumor such as melanoma, head and neck, liver or kidney cancer. CDR3 protein: CASSLAGLGNTIYF. CDR3 nucleotides: TGCGCCAGCAGCTTGGCGGGTCTCGGAAACACCATATATTTT.